A single sample is the source of the 15 T cell receptor beta chains below, sequenced in a study of blood T cell repertoires in COVID-19. Assay: immunoSEQ multiplex PCR; the TCRdb copy retains only in-frame clones and omits some. The sample has just over 80,000 clones; around 81% are singletons. Sequences were obtained from peripheral blood. The receptors originated from a man aged 80 or over with acute or convalescent COVID-19.

This clone has just one count. V usage is TRBV2 and J usage is TRBJ2-3; 7 nucleotides align to TRBD2. Germline CDR1 and CDR2: SNHLY and FYNNEI. The CDR3 is 15 residues long. Trimming at V came to 5 bases and at J to 6 bases, leaving 11 bases not matched to a gene. The DNA of the CDR3 is TGTGCCAGCAGTTATGTCTCCCGGGAGGTTGATACGCAGTATTTT. Amino acid sequence: CASSYVSREVDTQYF.

J is TRBJ2-7 and V is TRBV3-1 (or the pseudogene TRBV3-2); 11 nucleotides agree with TRBD1. CDR1 is LGHDT, CDR2 YNNKEL, per germline (reference sequence). The CDR3 length is 15 residues. V shed 4 bases, J shed 4 bases, and the junction held 6 bases outside the gene matches. Written as DNA, the CDR3 is TGTGCCAGCAGCCGATCCGGGACAGGGGGTTACGAGCAGTACTTC. Translated: CASSRSGTGGYEQYF.

The rearrangement links TRBV2 to TRBJ1-2; TRBD1 agrees at 8 bases. The germline gives CDR1 SNHLY, CDR2 FYNNEI. The CDR3 is 14 residues long. The trim removed 10 bases at V and 7 bases at J, leaving 14 bases unmatched. The CDR3 loop is CAIHQGAGFGGYTF. CDR3 nucleotides: TGTGCCATCCATCAGGGGGCCGGATTTGGTGGCTACACCTTC.

The chain links TRBV28 to TRBJ2-5; D perhaps matches TRBD1 (6 bases). The CDR3 is 13 residues long. The germline gives CDR1 MDHEN, CDR2 SYDVKM. V dropped 7 bases and J dropped 5 bases, with 14 bases sitting between them. This CDR3 is CASTRGQGETQYF. The CDR3 DNA is TGTGCCAGCACAAGAGGGCAGGGGGAGACCCAGTACTTC.

The chain is built from TRBV5-1 and TRBJ1-4, with a tentative D call TRBD1 (5 bases). This CDR3 spans 15 amino acids. V was trimmed by 2 bases and J by 0 bases, leaving 8 bases between them. CDR1 and CDR2 from the germline V gene are SGHRS and YFSETQ. The CDR3 coding sequence is TGCGCCAGCAGCTTTCGACAGCCAACTAATGAAAAACTGTTTTTT. Its translation is CASSFRQPTNEKLFF.

This chain uses TRBV30 with TRBJ1-3; D remains ambiguous. The CDR3 covers 13 residues. CDR1 and CDR2 (germline): GTSNPN, SVGIG (reference sequence). V lost 8 bases to trimming and J lost 0 bases, with 11 bases between them. The CDR3 loop reads CAASMSSGNTIYF. The CDR3 DNA sequence: TGTGCCGCATCCATGAGCTCTGGAAACACCATATATTTT.

The chain combines TRBV7-3 with TRBJ2-3; 10 bases map to TRBD2. Germline CDR1 and CDR2: SGHTA and FQGTGA. The length of the CDR3 is 17 residues. The V and J ends lost 6 bases and 4 bases, in that order; junction bases with no gene match: 13. The CDR3 spells CASSRTGLAGVADTQYF. In DNA form, the CDR3 reads TGTGCCAGCAGTCGAACGGGGCTAGCGGGAGTTGCAGATACGCAGTATTTT.

The V call is TRBV10-3, the J call TRBJ2-1, with 9 bases that match TRBD1. The CDR3 covers 15 residues. V lost 6 bases, J lost 2 bases, and 5 bases stayed unmatched. Germline values: CDR1 ENHRY, CDR2 SYGVKD. The CDR3: CAISRGQGPYNEQFF. In DNA form, the CDR3 reads TGTGCCATCAGCAGAGGACAGGGGCCCTACAATGAGCAGTTCTTC.

The CDR3 DNA follows: TGTGCCAGCGGAGGAGGGCTTCTGGGCAACTACGAGCAGTACTTC. This encodes CASGGGLLGNYEQYF. The J gene is TRBJ2-7, the V gene TRBV28; D might be TRBD2 (6 bases). The CDR3 is 15 residues long. Trimming pared 8 bases from V and 3 bases from J, leaving 20 bases between. In germline, CDR1 is MDHEN, CDR2 SYDVKM.

This clone was picked up a small number of times. The chain carries TRBV5-6 and TRBJ2-1; TRBD1 might be the D (6 bases). This CDR3 has 15 amino acids. CDR1 is SGHDT and CDR2 is YYEEEE in the germline V gene. Trimming shortened V by 2 bases and J by 0 bases, and 9 bases separated the two germline ends. The CDR3 spells CASSFQGISYNEQFF. For the CDR3, the DNA is TGTGCCAGCAGCTTCCAGGGGATCTCCTACAATGAGCAGTTCTTC.

V is TRBV9 and J is TRBJ2-1, with D uncertain. In germline, CDR1 is SGDLS, CDR2 YYNGEE. The CDR3 covers 15 residues. Trimming removed 0 bases from V and 9 bases from J, with 16 bases in between. CDR3 DNA sequence: TGTGCCAGCAGCGTAGCTCCAGGCATCCGTACTGAGCAGTTCTTC. Translated: CASSVAPGIRTEQFF.

This clone was found a few times. The chain has TRBV29-1 and TRBJ2-5; 7 nucleotides match TRBD2. There are 15 residues in the CDR3. V shed 1 base, J shed 2 bases, and the junction held 7 bases outside the gene matches. CDR1 and CDR2 from the germline V gene are SQVTM and ANQGSEA. This CDR3 is CSVEGDPGGQETQYF. CDR3 in DNA: TGCAGCGTTGAAGGAGATCCGGGAGGACAAGAGACCCAGTACTTC.

V and J are TRBV7-6 and TRBJ2-7; perhaps TRBD2 as D (6 bases). Trimming shortened V by 5 bases and J by 5 bases, and 28 bases separated the two germline ends. This CDR3 has 18 residues. CDR1 SGHVS and CDR2 FNYEAQ come from the germline V gene. CDR3 residues: CASSPLGGTTGIGNEQYF. DNA of the CDR3: TGTGCCAGCAGCCCTCTTGGGGGGACCACCGGAATAGGGAACGAGCAGTACTTC.

V and J are TRBV15 and TRBJ2-3, with 7 positions matching TRBD2. This CDR3 contains 15 residues. The germline V gene has CDR1 LNHNV and CDR2 YYDKDF (reference sequence). V trimming: 1 base; J trimming: 2 bases; junction bases outside the gene matches: 3. The CDR3 DNA reads as TGTGCCACCAGCAGAGCGGGAGGAAACACAGATACGCAGTATTTT. This gives the protein CATSRAGGNTDTQYF.

The V and J genes are TRBV5-1 and TRBJ2-7; D might be TRBD1 (6 bases). V was clipped by 0 bases and J by 2 bases, with 9 bases between them. From germline, CDR1 is SGHRS and CDR2 YFSETQ. CDR3 size: 14 residues. The CDR3 sequence is CASSLAGDTYEQYF. CDR3 nucleotides: TGCGCCAGCAGCTTGGCAGGGGACACCTACGAGCAGTACTTC. The full variable domain, completed using reference TRBV5-1 and TRBJ2-7, is KAGVTQTPRYLIKTRGQQVTLSCSPISGHRSVSWYQQTPGQGLQFLFEYFSETQRNKGNFPGRFSGRQFSNSRSEMNVSTLELGDSALYLCASSLAGDTYEQYFGPGTRLTVT.